A selection of T cell receptor beta chains follows, all from one sample in a study of vaccination effects on CD4 cells after COVID-19. The repertoire was sequenced with immunoSEQ multiplex PCR; TCRdb's copy has only in-frame clones and lacks some. The sample records some 30,000 clones, around three fifths being singletons. These receptors' targets are unknown. The sequences come from CD4+ T cells from PBMCs cultured with SARS-CoV-2 spike peptides, collected after COVID-19 vaccination. Receptor source: a human donor who received a COVID-19 vaccine. CDR3s include the opening cysteine and the closing phenylalanine or tryptophan. The D gene is left open where the match is weak. Rows give clone size only sometimes, using once, few, many, or a class for an expanded clone.

clone size	V gene	D gene	J gene	CDR3 DNA	CDR3 protein
.	TRBV12-3/TRBV12-4	.	TRBJ2-7	TGTGCCAGCAGCCCGAGCCACTCCTACGAGCAGTACTTC	CASSPSHSYEQYF
few	TRBV12-3/TRBV12-4	.	TRBJ2-2	TGTGCCAGTAGGGCCCCCGGGGAGCTGTTTTTT	CASRAPGELFF
.	TRBV5-6	TRBD1	TRBJ2-1	TGTGCCAGCAGGCCCACAGGGGGCTCGGAGAATGAGCAGTTCTTC	CASRPTGGSENEQFF
few	TRBV7-9	.	TRBJ1-1	TGTGCCAGCAGGGGACCACTGAACACTGAAGCTTTCTTT	CASRGPLNTEAFF
few	TRBV6-1	.	TRBJ2-2	TGTGCCAGCAGTGAAACACATAGCACCGGGGAGCTGTTTTTT	CASSETHSTGELFF
.	TRBV6-5	TRBD1	TRBJ1-4	TGTGCCAGCAGTTACAGAGGGGGCGGGTATGAAAAACTGTTTTTT	CASSYRGGGYEKLFF
.	TRBV14	.	TRBJ2-7	TGTGCCAGCAGCCAAAACCACTACGAGCAGTACTTC	CASSQNHYEQYF
.	TRBV6-1	.	TRBJ2-7	TGTGCCAGCAGTTCTACCTCCTACGAGCAGTACTTC	CASSSTSYEQYF
.	TRBV5-1	.	TRBJ1-4	TGCGCCAGCAGTTCGGCGAGAGCAACGAATGAAAAACTGTTTTTT	CASSSARATNEKLFF
.	TRBV19	.	TRBJ1-2	TGTGCCACCCCACGTGGCAGGGGTTTTGGCTACACCTTC	CATPRGRGFGYTF
few	TRBV10-2	.	TRBJ1-6	TGCGCCAGCACTGAGGGGGACTCCTATAATTCACCCCTCCACTTT	CASTEGDSYNSPLHF
.	TRBV29-1	.	TRBJ1-1	TGCAGCGTCTATGACACTGAAGCTTTCTTT	CSVYDTEAFF
.	TRBV4-1	.	TRBJ1-5	TGCGCCAGCAGCCAAGACGGTAATCAGCCCCAGCATTTT	CASSQDGNQPQHF
.	TRBV5-1	TRBD1	TRBJ2-1	TGCGCCAGCAGCTTGCCCGGGACAGGGGGCAATGAGCAGTTCTTC	CASSLPGTGGNEQFF
.	TRBV10-1	TRBD2	TRBJ2-1	TGCGCCAGCGCGATGGCGGGGGTCGACGGTGAGCAGTTCTTC	CASAMAGVDGEQFF
.	TRBV7-9	.	TRBJ2-1	TGTGCCAGCAGCCCAGGATTGGGGGGGCCAGGGACCTACAATGAGCAGTTCTTC	CASSPGLGGPGTYNEQFF
.	TRBV19	TRBD1	TRBJ1-2	TGTGCCAGTAGTCTCCCTCCCGGGACAGGGATTGGCTACACCTTC	CASSLPPGTGIGYTF
.	TRBV18	.	TRBJ2-7	TGTGCCAGCTCACCAACAACCTACGAGCAGTACTTC	CASSPTTYEQYF
.	TRBV27	.	TRBJ1-1	TGTGCCAGCAGCGCACAGGTAGAGAACACTGAAGCTTTCTTT	CASSAQVENTEAFF
.	TRBV7-2	TRBD1	TRBJ1-6	TGTGCCAGCAGCTTAAGGACAGGGGCCTTCTCCTATAATTCACCCCTCCACTTT	CASSLRTGAFSYNSPLHF
.	TRBV7-9	TRBD1	TRBJ2-7	TGTGCCAGCAGAACAGGGGGACCATCCTACGAGCAGTACTTC	CASRTGGPSYEQYF
.	TRBV2	TRBD2	TRBJ2-3	TGTGCCAGCAACGAGCGGGGTAGCACAGATACGCAGTATTTT	CASNERGSTDTQYF
few	TRBV12-3/TRBV12-4	TRBD1	TRBJ2-1	TGTGCCAGCAGCGGGACAGGGGGCAATGAGCAGTTCTTC	CASSGTGGNEQFF
.	TRBV2	.	TRBJ1-4	TGTGCCAGCAGTGACACGGTCTCGGGAAAACTGTTTTTT	CASSDTVSGKLFF
.	TRBV5-1	TRBD1	TRBJ1-1	TGCGCCAGCGTTGGGGGAGAGACAGGGGCCATCACTGAAGCTTTCTTT	CASVGGETGAITEAFF
.	TRBV4-2	TRBD1	TRBJ2-1	TGTGCCAGCAGCCAAGCCCCTACAGGGGGCAATGAGCAGTTCTTC	CASSQAPTGGNEQFF
.	TRBV12-3/TRBV12-4	.	TRBJ1-1	TGTGCCAGCAGTTTAAGGCCAGACGGTGAAGCTTTCTTT	CASSLRPDGEAFF
.	TRBV4-1	TRBD2	TRBJ2-7	TGCGCCAGCAGAGGACTAGCCGGGCCCGAGCAGTACTTC	CASRGLAGPEQYF
once	TRBV19	.	TRBJ1-5	TGTGCCAGTAGTAACCCGATAACAGGCGCTGATCAGCCCCAGCATTTT	CASSNPITGADQPQHF
.	TRBV5-1	TRBD2	TRBJ2-5	TGCGCCAGTAATCCGGGGGGAGTTGCGGAGACCCAGTACTTC	CASNPGGVAETQYF
.	TRBV6-6	TRBD1	TRBJ1-3	TGTGCCAGCAGTTACGGACAGGGGGCGTGGGGAAACACCATATATTTT	CASSYGQGAWGNTIYF
.	TRBV24-1	.	TRBJ1-2	TGTGCCACCAGTGACGCAGGGGAGGGCTACACCTTC	CATSDAGEGYTF
.	TRBV24-1	.	TRBJ1-6	TGTGCCACCAGTGATTTAGGTGTAACGAAGAGCTCCTATAATTCACCCCTCCACTTT	CATSDLGVTKSSYNSPLHF
.	TRBV19	.	TRBJ1-3	TGTGCCAGTAGTTTGAGGGGTTCTGGAAACACCATATATTTT	CASSLRGSGNTIYF
.	TRBV10-1	.	TRBJ2-5	TGCGCCAGCAGGGCCGGGACGGAAGGGACCCAGTACTTC	CASRAGTEGTQYF
.	TRBV6-5	.	TRBJ2-7	TGTGCCAGCAGTACCCCTGGGGGGACGTACGAGCAGTACTTC	CASSTPGGTYEQYF
once	TRBV5-1	TRBD1	TRBJ1-5	TGCGCCAGCAGCCCCGGGACAGGGGGCCCAGGATATCAGCCCCAGCATTTT	CASSPGTGGPGYQPQHF
few	TRBV19	TRBD2	TRBJ2-2	TGTGCCAGTAGTTCCAGCGGGATTAACACCGGGGAGCTGTTTTTT	CASSSSGINTGELFF
.	TRBV5-1	.	TRBJ1-4	TGCGCCAGCAAGCGACAGTTTTCAACTAATGAAAAACTGTTTTTT	CASKRQFSTNEKLFF
.	TRBV7-8	TRBD1	TRBJ1-1	TGTGCCAGCAGCCTAGGGGGCCGGAACACTGAAGCTTTCTTT	CASSLGGRNTEAFF
.	TRBV5-1	TRBD2	TRBJ2-2	TGCGCCAGCAGCCTAGAGACTAGCGGACACACCGGGGAGCTGTTTTTT	CASSLETSGHTGELFF
.	TRBV9	.	TRBJ1-1	TGTGCCAGCAGCGCCCAGACAGCCGATAACACTGAAGCTTTCTTT	CASSAQTADNTEAFF
.	TRBV11-2	.	TRBJ1-6	TGTGCCAGCAGCTTAATGGTGGGGCAGGGAAATTCACCCCTCCACTTT	CASSLMVGQGNSPLHF
.	TRBV2	TRBD1	TRBJ1-6	TGTGCCAGCAGTCCCAGGACAGGCGGAAATTCACCCCTCCACTTT	CASSPRTGGNSPLHF
.	TRBV7-2	.	TRBJ2-3	TGTGCCAGCAGAAAAGGACAGAGCACAGATACGCAGTATTTT	CASRKGQSTDTQYF
.	TRBV14	.	TRBJ2-7	TGTGCCAGCAGCCCGGCGGCTAGCCGGGAGCAGTACTTC	CASSPAASREQYF
.	TRBV12-3/TRBV12-4	TRBD2	TRBJ2-1	TGTGCCAGCAGCCGGACTAGTGAGGAGCAGTTCTTC	CASSRTSEEQFF
.	TRBV6-2/TRBV6-3	TRBD1	TRBJ1-5	TGTGCCAGCAGTTACTTTGGACAGGGGAATCAGCCCCAGCATTTT	CASSYFGQGNQPQHF
.	TRBV9	TRBD2	TRBJ2-7	TGTGCCAGCATTGCTAGCGGGAGCTACGAGCAGTACTTC	CASIASGSYEQYF
.	TRBV4-1	TRBD1	TRBJ1-2	TGCGCCAGCAGCCACCCCGGACAGGGCCACTATGGCTACACCTTC	CASSHPGQGHYGYTF
.	TRBV29-1	.	TRBJ1-2	TGCAGCGTTGAAGGGGCTGTGGGTGGCTACACCTTC	CSVEGAVGGYTF
few	TRBV27	TRBD2	TRBJ2-7	TGTGCCAGCAGGTCGGGACTAGCGGGATACGAGCAGTACTTC	CASRSGLAGYEQYF
.	TRBV30	.	TRBJ2-5	TGTGCCTGGAGTCTACAATGGAAGGCCCAAGAGACCCAGTACTTC	CAWSLQWKAQETQYF
.	TRBV12-3/TRBV12-4	.	TRBJ1-2	TGTGCCAGCAGTTTAGAAGTGGGCTATGGCTACACCTTC	CASSLEVGYGYTF
few	TRBV5-6	.	TRBJ2-5	TGTGCCAGCAGCACCTCGACGCAGGAGACCCAGTACTTC	CASSTSTQETQYF
.	TRBV5-5	.	TRBJ2-5	TGTGCCAGCAGCTTGGTTTTTGGGGGTGGAGGAGAGACCCAGTACTTC	CASSLVFGGGGETQYF
.	TRBV6-1	.	TRBJ2-3	TGTGCCAGCAGTGAATATATCAGGGGAGATACGCAGTATTTT	CASSEYIRGDTQYF